The clone carrying this TCR beta chain was seen ten or more times. Its antigen is undetermined. Template switching (which added a universal primer site) was used, and cDNA carried unique molecular identifiers. TCRdb processed the 5' RACE reads anew with MiXCR; each CDR3 protein has one entry. This sample has 200,000 to 250,000 distinct CDR3 sequences; approximately 11% occur once, and the top ten carry 3.5% to 4.5%. The source of the sample is a study of identical twins. The germline CDR1 and CDR2 sequences are MDHEN and SYDVKM. CDR3 length: 15 amino acids. Trimming took 6 bases from V and 5 from J; bases not matched to a gene: 10. Notes on the study in general: Abundant beta clonotypes from cord blood bore fewer insertions; memory repertoires lacked this pattern.

These same data were also listed under a study on yellow fever vaccine responses in identical twins.

The receptor comes from a woman in her late teens or twenties in good health. The specimen sequenced was memory (CD45RO+) T cells sorted from blood. The chain joins TRBV28 to TRBJ2-3; TRBD1 matches at 8 bases. The CDR3 DNA follows: TGTGCCAGCAGCGGTCAGGGGGCTGGTTTAGATACGCAGTATTTT. Its protein product is CASSGQGAGLDTQYF.